This TCR beta chain was obtained from a study of CD8 T cells in Susac syndrome. Reverse transcription of about 0.45 to 1 ug RNA used random hexamers. One entry per CDR3 protein results from TCRdb running MiXCR on the immunoSEQ multiplex PCR reads. The sample has some 200,000 distinct CDR3 sequences, approximately 95% seen once. The CDR3 sequence is 13 residues long. Trimming shortened V by 4 bases and J by 2 bases, and 11 bases separated the two germline ends. Germline V gives CDR1 GTSNPN, CDR2 SVGIG (reference sequence). The chain combines TRBV30 with TRBJ1-2; D remains ambiguous. Sequenced: CD8+ T cells from PBMCs. The clonotype comes from a human donor with Susac syndrome. CDR3 nucleotide sequence: TGTGCCTGGACCCTGACTGGAAACTATGGCTACACCTTC. Protein: CAWTLTGNYGYTF. The complete variable domain, with remaining parts taken from reference TRBV30 and TRBJ1-2, reads SQTIHQWPATLVQPVGSPLSLECTVEGTSNPNLYWYRQAAGRGLQLLFYSVGIGQISSEVPQNLSASRPQDRQFILSSKKLLLSDSGFYLCAWTLTGNYGYTFGSGTRLTVV.